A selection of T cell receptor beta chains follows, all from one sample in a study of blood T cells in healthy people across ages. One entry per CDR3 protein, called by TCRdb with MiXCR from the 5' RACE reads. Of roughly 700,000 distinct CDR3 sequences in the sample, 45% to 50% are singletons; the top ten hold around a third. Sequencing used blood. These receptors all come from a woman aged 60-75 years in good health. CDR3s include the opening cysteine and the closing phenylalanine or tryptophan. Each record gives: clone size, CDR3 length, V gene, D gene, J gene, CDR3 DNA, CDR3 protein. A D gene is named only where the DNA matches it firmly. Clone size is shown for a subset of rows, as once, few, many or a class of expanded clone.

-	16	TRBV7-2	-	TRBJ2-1	TGTGCCAGCAGCTTAGTGGGTGGGAGATCCTACAATGAGCAGTTCTTC	CASSLVGGRSYNEQFF
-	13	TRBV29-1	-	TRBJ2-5	TGCAGCGTTATCGAGCCCCTGCGGGGGACCCAGTACTTC	CSVIEPLRGTQYF
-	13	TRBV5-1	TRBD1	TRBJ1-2	TGCGCCAGCAGCTCGACAGGGGAGGAGGGCTACACCTTC	CASSSTGEEGYTF
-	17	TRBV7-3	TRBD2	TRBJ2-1	TGTGCCAGCAGCTTAATGTCTAGGGCTAGCGGGAGCAATGAGCAGTTCTTC	CASSLMSRASGSNEQFF
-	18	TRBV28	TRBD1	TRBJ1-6	TGTGCCAGCAGGCGTCGACAGGGAAGGGGAGGGTATAATTCACCCCTCCACTTT	CASRRRQGRGGYNSPLHF
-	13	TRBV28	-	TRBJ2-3	TGTGCCAGCAGTTGGGACCTCGCAGATACGCAGTATTTT	CASSWDLADTQYF
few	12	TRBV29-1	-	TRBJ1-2	TGCAGCGTTGTCCCCACAAACTATGGCTACACCTTC	CSVVPTNYGYTF
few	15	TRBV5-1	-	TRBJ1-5	TGCGCCAGCAGCTTGTCTGGTGCGAGCAATCAGCCCCAGCATTTT	CASSLSGASNQPQHF
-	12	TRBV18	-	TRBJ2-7	TGTGCCAGCTCAAAGGGCGGGGACGAGCAGTACTTC	CASSKGGDEQYF
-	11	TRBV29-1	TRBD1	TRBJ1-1	TGCAGCGGGGACAGGTCCACAGAAGCTTTCTTT	CSGDRSTEAFF
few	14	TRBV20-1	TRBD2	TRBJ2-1	TGCAGTGCTAGAAGGACTAGCGGGAGACGGGAGCAGTTCTTC	CSARRTSGRREQFF
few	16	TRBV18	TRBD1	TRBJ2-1	TGTGCCAGCTCACCGCCTGGACAGGGGATCAGCAATGAGCAGTTCTTC	CASSPPGQGISNEQFF
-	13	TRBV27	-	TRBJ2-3	TGTGCCAGCAGTTTACCGCCCGGTGATACGCAGTATTTT	CASSLPPGDTQYF
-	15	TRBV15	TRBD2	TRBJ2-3	TGTGCCACCAGCAGAAAGGGGACTAGCGGGAGTCAGCAGTATTTT	CATSRKGTSGSQQYF
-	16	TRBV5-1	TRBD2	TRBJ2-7	TGCGTCAGCAGCTTGATTATAGTTGGACTAGCTCACGAGCAGTACTTC	CVSSLIIVGLAHEQYF
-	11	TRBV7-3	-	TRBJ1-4	TGTGCCAGCAGCTTAAGGCCGAAACTGTTTTTT	CASSLRPKLFF
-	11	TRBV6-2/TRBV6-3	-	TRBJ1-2	TGTGCCAGCAGCGCCGACTATGGCTACACCTTC	CASSADYGYTF
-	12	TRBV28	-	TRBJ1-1	TGTGCCAGCAGTCTGAGGTTGACTGAAGCTTTCTTT	CASSLRLTEAFF
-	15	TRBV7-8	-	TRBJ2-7	TGTGCCAGCAGCTTAAAATGGACAGAAGCCTACGAGCAGTACTTC	CASSLKWTEAYEQYF
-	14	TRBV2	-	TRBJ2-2	TGTGCCAGCAGGGGGACGGTGAACACCGGGGAGCTGTTTTTT	CASRGTVNTGELFF
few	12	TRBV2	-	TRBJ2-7	TGTGCCAGCGGGGAAGTAGCCTACGAGCAGTACTTC	CASGEVAYEQYF
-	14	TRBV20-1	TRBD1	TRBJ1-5	TGCAGTGCAGGACGACAGGGGGGGTCTCAGCCCCAGCATTTT	CSAGRQGGSQPQHF
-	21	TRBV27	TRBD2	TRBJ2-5	TGTGCCAGCAGTTTCCCCACGCCCCGCACGGGACTAGCAGAGGGGGTCGAGACCCAGTACTTC	CASSFPTPRTGLAEGVETQYF
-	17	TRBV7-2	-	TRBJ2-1	TGTGCCAGCAGCTTAGACCCGGCAGCCGATTTTTTCAATGAGCAGTTCTTC	CASSLDPAADFFNEQFF
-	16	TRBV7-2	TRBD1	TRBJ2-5	TGTGCCAGCAGCCAAGGGACAGGGGGGGGTTGGGAGACCCAGTACTTC	CASSQGTGGGWETQYF
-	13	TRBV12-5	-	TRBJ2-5	TGTGCTAGTGGCCCTGGGGCAGAAGAGACCCAGTACTTC	CASGPGAEETQYF
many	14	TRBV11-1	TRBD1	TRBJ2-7	TGTGCCAGCAGCCGTCTGACAGGGAGCTACGAGCAGTACTTC	CASSRLTGSYEQYF
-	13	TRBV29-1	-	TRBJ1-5	TGCAGCGTAACGGACAGTCTAGATCAGCCCCAGCATTTT	CSVTDSLDQPQHF
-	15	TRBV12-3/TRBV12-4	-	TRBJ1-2	TGTGCCAGCAGTCCCATGAAGGAGGGGAACTATGGCTACACCTTC	CASSPMKEGNYGYTF
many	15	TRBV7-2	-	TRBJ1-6	TGTGCCAGCAGCTTAGGGGGCTCCTATAATTCACCCCTCCACTTT	CASSLGGSYNSPLHF
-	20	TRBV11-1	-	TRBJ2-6	TGTGCCAGCAGCCCACAACCACAGGGACTGATTAGCTCTGGGGCCAACGTCCTGACTTTC	CASSPQPQGLISSGANVLTF
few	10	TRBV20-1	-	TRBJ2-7	TGCAGTGCTGGCGCCTACGAGCAGTACTTC	CSAGAYEQYF
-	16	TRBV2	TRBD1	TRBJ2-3	TGTGCCAGCAGTTCCACTACAGGGGGGACACGAGATACGCAGTATTTT	CASSSTTGGTRDTQYF
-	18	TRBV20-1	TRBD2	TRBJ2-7	TGCAGTGCTAGAGGCCTCTCCCTAACTAGCGGGAGGGGCTACGAGCAGTACTTC	CSARGLSLTSGRGYEQYF
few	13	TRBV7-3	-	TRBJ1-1	TGTGCCAGCAGCACCGGACAAGGGACTGAAGCTTTCTTT	CASSTGQGTEAFF
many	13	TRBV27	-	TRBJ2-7	TGTGCCAGCAGTAGGCGCGGATCCTACGAGCAGTACTTC	CASSRRGSYEQYF
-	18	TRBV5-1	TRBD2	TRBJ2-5	TGCGCCAGCAGCGCGTCGCCGACTAGCGGGACGAACTACAATGAGCAGTACTTC	CASSASPTSGTNYNEQYF
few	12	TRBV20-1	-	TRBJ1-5	TGCAGTGCGGGGGGGAATAATCAGCCCCAGCATTTT	CSAGGNNQPQHF
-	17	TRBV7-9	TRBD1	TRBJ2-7	TGTGCCAGCAGCGGCCCTCTACCGGGACAGTATTACTACGAGCAGTACTTC	CASSGPLPGQYYYEQYF
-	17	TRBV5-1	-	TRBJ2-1	TGCGCCAGCAGCGCACGCCTCCTAGGAGAAAACTATAATGAGCAGTTCTTC	CASSARLLGENYNEQFF
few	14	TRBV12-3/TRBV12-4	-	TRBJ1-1	TGTGCCAGCAGTTTAGAACAGGGCTACACTGAAGCTTTCTTT	CASSLEQGYTEAFF
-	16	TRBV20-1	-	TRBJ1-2	TGCAGTGCTAGGGATAGTCAGGGACTCTTGAACTATGGCTACACCTTC	CSARDSQGLLNYGYTF
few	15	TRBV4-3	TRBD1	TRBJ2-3	TGCGCCAGCAGCCAAGCGGGACAGGGGGGAGATACGCAGTATTTT	CASSQAGQGGDTQYF
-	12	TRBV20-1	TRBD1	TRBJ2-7	TGCAGTGCTCGACAGGGGGCGCTTGAGCAGTACTTC	CSARQGALEQYF
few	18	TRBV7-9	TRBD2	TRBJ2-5	TGTGCCAGCAGCCTGGCGGCGGCTAGCGGGTTCCTAGGAAATGAGCAGTACTTC	CASSLAAASGFLGNEQYF
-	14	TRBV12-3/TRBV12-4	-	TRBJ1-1	TGTGCCAGCGATTTGGGACGGAGGAACACTGAAGCTTTCTTT	CASDLGRRNTEAFF
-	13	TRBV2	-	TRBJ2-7	TGTGCCAGCAGTGGGGAGACCAACAATGAGCAGTACTTC	CASSGETNNEQYF
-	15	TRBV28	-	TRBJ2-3	TGTGCCAGCAGCATACCGGGACACCGCACAGATACGCAGTATTTT	CASSIPGHRTDTQYF